The source of this TCR beta chain is a study of T cells in Graves' hyperthyroidism and ophthalmopathy. This clonotype was picked up one time. Its antigen remains unknown. Findings and caveats of the study: A model built on 13 V-J features separated ophthalmopathy from stable hyperthyroidism. The model predicted ophthalmopathy a median about 6.6 months before onset.

V gave up 5 bases and J gave up 2 bases, with 15 bases separating them. This CDR3 region has 15 residues. Germline V gives CDR1 SEHNR, CDR2 FQNEAQ (reference sequence). TCR beta CDR3 sequences were amplified from RNA transcripts. The HTBI primer set served for first-round RT-PCR of the TCR CDR3. TCRdb redid the calling of the multiplex PCR reads with MiXCR, one entry per CDR3 protein. The repertoire has 450,000 to 700,000 distinct CDR3 sequences, approximately 44% of them found once; the top ten carry 19%. The rearrangement links TRBV7-9 to TRBJ1-2; possibly TRBD1 for D (5 bases). Sequencing was carried out using peripheral blood or thyroid tissue (not recorded which). The sequence was collected from an adult woman with Graves' disease, either hyperthyroidism or ophthalmopathy (not recorded which). CDR3 bases: TGTGCCAGCAGCCCCCTTCAGGGTTGGAACTATGGCTACACCTTC. It codes for CASSPLQGWNYGYTF.